What follows are 5 T cell receptor beta chains derived from one specimen sequenced in a study of blood T cell repertoires in COVID-19. The table came from immunoSEQ multiplex PCR; TCRdb's copy has only in-frame clones and leaves some out. Here the sample spans around 270,000 clones, around 84% being singletons. Sequences were obtained from peripheral blood. Every receptor here comes from a woman in her thirties or forties who had recovered from COVID-19.

The chain is built from TRBV6-5 and TRBJ1-2; D unresolved. This CDR3 region has 14 residues. Germline V gene lookup returns CDR1 MNHEY and CDR2 SVGAGI. Trimming shortened V by 5 bases and J by 3 bases, and 13 bases separated the two germline ends. CDR3: CASSRYGRDYGYTF. The CDR3 DNA is TGTGCCAGCAGTAGGTACGGTCGGGACTATGGCTACACCTTC.

The chain links TRBV6-1 to TRBJ1-5; 9 positions agree with TRBD1. After removal of 5 bases from V and 6 bases from J, the junction contained 5 bases not matched to a gene. Germline V gene lookup returns CDR1 MNHNS and CDR2 SASEGT. CDR3 size: 14 residues. The CDR3 nucleotides read TGTGCCAGCAGTTTAACAGGGGGCATTCAGCCCCAGCATTTT. Its protein product is CASSLTGGIQPQHF.

The chain employs TRBV19 and TRBJ1-5; 9 bases agree with TRBD1. Germline lookup yields CDR1 LNHDA and CDR2 SQIVND (reference sequence). The CDR3 has 16 amino acids. With V trimmed by 4 bases and J by 3 bases, 7 bases remained unmatched. Here the CDR3 reads CASSSPGQGLNQPQHF. CDR3 DNA sequence: TGTGCCAGTAGTAGCCCGGGACAGGGCCTCAATCAGCCCCAGCATTTT.

The chain recombines TRBV7-2 with TRBJ2-3; 7 bases map to TRBD2. Germline lookup yields CDR1 SGHTA and CDR2 FQGNSA. This CDR3 comprises 15 residues. V lost 1 base to trimming and J lost 3 bases; unmatched junction nucleotides: 4. The CDR3, as DNA: TGTGCCAGCAGCTTAGATAAGCGGGGAACAGATACGCAGTATTTT. Protein: CASSLDKRGTDTQYF.

The chain links TRBV5-1 to TRBJ2-7; a weak D match, TRBD1 (5 bases). The V and J ends lost 5 bases and 3 bases respectively, with 12 bases between them. Germline CDR1 SGHRS, CDR2 YFSETQ. The CDR3 extends over 13 amino acids. The CDR3, as DNA: TGCGCCAGCAGGAAGGCAGACAGCTACGAGCAGTACTTC. Its protein product is CASRKADSYEQYF.